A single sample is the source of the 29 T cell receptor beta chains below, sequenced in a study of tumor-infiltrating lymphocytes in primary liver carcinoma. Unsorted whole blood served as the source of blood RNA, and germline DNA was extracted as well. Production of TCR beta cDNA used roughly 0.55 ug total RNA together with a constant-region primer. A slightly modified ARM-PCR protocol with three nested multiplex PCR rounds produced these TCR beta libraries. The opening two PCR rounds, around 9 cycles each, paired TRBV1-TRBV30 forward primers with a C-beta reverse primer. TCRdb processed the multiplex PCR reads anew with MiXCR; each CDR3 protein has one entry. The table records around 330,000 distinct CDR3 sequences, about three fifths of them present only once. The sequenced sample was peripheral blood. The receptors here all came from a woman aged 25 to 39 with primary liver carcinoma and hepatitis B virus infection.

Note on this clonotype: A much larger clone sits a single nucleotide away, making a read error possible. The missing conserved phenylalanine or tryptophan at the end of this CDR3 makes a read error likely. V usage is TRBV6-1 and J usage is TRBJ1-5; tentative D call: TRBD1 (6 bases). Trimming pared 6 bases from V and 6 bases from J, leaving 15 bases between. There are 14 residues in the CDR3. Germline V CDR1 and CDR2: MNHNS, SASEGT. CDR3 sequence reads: CASRRGGLGQPQHS. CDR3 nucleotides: TGTGCCAGCAGGCGCGGGGGGCTCGGTCAGCCCCAGCATTCT.

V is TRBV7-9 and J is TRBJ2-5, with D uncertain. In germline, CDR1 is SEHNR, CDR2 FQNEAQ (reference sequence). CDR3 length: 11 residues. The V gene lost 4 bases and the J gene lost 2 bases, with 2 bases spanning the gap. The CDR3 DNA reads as TGTGCCAGCAGCTGGCAAGAGACCCAGTACTTC. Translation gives CASSWQETQYF.

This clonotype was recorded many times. Here the CDR3 DNA reads TGTGCCAGCACCGGTATACAGGGAACCGGCGGGGAGCTGTTTTTT. Translated, it gives CASTGIQGTGGELFF. This chain links TRBV6-1 with TRBJ2-2; weak D call: TRBD1 (6 bases). This CDR3 spans 15 amino acids. Germline values: CDR1 MNHNS, CDR2 SASEGT. V was clipped by 7 bases and J by 7 bases, with 19 bases between them.

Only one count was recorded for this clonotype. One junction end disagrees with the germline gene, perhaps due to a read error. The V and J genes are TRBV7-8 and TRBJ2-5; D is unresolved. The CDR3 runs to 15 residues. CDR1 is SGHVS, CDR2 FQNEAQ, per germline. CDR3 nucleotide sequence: TGTGCCAGCAGCTTTCCGGCGCCGTACCAAGCGACCCAGTACTTC. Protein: CASSFPAPYQATQYF.

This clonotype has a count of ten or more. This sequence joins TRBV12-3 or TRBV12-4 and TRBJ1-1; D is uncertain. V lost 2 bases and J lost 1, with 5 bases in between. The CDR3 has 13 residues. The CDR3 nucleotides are TGTGCCAGCAGTTTATCACGGAACACTGAAGCTTTCTTT. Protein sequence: CASSLSRNTEAFF.

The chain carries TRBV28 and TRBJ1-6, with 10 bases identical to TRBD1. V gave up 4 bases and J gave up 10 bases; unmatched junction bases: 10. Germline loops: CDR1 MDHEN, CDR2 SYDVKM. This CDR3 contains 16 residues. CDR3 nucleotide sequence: TGTGCCAGCAGTTCGAACTTAGGGACAGGGGAGTCACCCCTCCACTTT. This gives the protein CASSSNLGTGESPLHF.

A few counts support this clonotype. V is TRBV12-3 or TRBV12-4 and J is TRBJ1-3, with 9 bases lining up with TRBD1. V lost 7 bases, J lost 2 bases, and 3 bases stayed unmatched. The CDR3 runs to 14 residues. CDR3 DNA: TGTGCCAGCATCTGGACAGGGGCTGGAAACACCATATATTTT. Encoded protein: CASIWTGAGNTIYF.

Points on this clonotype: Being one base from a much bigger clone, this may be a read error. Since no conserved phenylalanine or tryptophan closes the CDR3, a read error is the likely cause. The CDR3 DNA reads as TGTGCCAGTCAGCGAAGCGGAGGCAATGAGCAGTTCTTA. It yields the protein CASQRSGGNEQFL. The chain combines TRBV6-2 or TRBV6-3 with TRBJ2-1; possibly TRBD2 for D (5 bases). Germline values: CDR1 MNHEY, CDR2 SVGEGT. This CDR3 is built from 13 residues. Trimming removed 9 bases from V and 6 bases from J, with 15 bases in between.

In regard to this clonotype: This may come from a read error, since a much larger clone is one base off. CDR3 protein: CASSQGIADTDTQYF. As DNA, the CDR3 is TGCGCCAGCAGCCAAGGAATAGCGGACACAGATACGCAGTATTTT. The genes are TRBV4-3 and TRBJ2-3; tentatively, D is TRBD2 (6 bases). CDR1 and CDR2 (germline): LGHNA, YSLEER. The CDR3 has 15 amino acids. The V end lost 1 base, the J end lost 2 bases, and 10 bases lay between the germline ends.

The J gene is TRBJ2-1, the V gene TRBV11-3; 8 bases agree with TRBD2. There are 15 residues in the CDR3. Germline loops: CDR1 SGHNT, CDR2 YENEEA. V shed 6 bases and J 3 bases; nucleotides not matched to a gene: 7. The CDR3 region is CASRSLAGVYNEQFF. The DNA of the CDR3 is TGTGCCAGCAGGTCCCTAGCGGGCGTCTACAATGAGCAGTTCTTC.

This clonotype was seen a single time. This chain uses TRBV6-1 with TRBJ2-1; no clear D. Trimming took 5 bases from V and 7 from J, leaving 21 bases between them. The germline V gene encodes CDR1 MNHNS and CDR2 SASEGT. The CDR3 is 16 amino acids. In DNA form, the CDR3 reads TGTGCCAGCAGTCCAATAGTGGGATTGATTAGGAATGAGCAGTTCTTC. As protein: CASSPIVGLIRNEQFF.

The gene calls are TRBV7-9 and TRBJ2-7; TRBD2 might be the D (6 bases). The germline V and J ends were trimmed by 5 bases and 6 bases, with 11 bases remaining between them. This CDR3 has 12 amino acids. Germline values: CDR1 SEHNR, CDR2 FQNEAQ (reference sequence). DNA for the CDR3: TGTGCCAGCAGCCCCCAGGAGGGCGAGCAGTACTTC. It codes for CASSPQEGEQYF. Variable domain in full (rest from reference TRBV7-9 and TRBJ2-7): DTGVSQNPRHKITKRGQNVTFRCDPISEHNRLYWYRQTLGQGPEFLTYFQNEAQLEKSRLLSDRFSAERPKGSFSTLEIQRTEQGDSAMYLCASSPQEGEQYFGPGTRLTVT.

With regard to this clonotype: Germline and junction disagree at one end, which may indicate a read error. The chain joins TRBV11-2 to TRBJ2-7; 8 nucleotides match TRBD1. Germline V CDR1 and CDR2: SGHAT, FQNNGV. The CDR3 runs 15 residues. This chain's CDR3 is CASNLDQGQVYEQYF. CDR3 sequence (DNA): TGTGCCAGCAACTTAGACCAGGGACAGGTTTACGAGCAGTACTTC.

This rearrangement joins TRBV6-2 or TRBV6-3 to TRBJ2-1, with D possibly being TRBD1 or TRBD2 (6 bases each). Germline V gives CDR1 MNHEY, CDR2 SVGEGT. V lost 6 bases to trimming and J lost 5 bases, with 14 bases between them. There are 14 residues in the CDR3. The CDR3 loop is CASSHRRDNNEQFF. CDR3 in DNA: TGTGCCAGCAGCCACAGGCGGGACAACAATGAGCAGTTCTTC.

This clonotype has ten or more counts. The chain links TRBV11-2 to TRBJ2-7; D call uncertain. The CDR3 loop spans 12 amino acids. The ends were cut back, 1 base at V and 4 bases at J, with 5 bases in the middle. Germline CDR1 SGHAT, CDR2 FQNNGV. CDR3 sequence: CASSLVGYEQYF. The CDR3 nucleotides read TGTGCCAGCAGCTTAGTGGGGTACGAGCAGTACTTC.

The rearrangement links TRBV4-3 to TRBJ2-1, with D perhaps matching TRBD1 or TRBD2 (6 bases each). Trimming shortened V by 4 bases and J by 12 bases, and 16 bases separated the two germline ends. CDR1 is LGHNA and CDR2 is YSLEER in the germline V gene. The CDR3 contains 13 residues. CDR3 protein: CASSRLGGRRQFF. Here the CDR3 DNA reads TGCGCCAGCAGCCGTCTAGGGGGGAGAAGGCAGTTCTTC.

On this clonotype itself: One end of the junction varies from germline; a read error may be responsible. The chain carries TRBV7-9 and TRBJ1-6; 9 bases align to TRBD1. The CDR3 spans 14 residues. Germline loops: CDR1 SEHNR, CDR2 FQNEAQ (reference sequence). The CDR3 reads CASSPGTGYSPLHF. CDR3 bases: TGTGCCAGCAGCCCCGGGACAGGGTATTCACCTCTCCACTTT. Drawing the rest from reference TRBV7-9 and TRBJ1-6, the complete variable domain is DTGVSQNPRHKITKRGQNVTFRCDPISEHNRLYWYRQTLGQGPEFLTYFQNEAQLEKSRLLSDRFSAERPKGSFSTLEIQRTEQGDSAMYLCASSPGTGYSPLHFGNGTRLTVT.

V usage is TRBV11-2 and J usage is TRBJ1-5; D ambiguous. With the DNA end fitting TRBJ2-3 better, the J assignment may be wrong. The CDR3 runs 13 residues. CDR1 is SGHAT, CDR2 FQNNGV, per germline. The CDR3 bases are TGTGCCAGCAGCACCTCCTCCAGGCAGCCCCAGTATTTT. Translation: CASSTSSRQPQYF.

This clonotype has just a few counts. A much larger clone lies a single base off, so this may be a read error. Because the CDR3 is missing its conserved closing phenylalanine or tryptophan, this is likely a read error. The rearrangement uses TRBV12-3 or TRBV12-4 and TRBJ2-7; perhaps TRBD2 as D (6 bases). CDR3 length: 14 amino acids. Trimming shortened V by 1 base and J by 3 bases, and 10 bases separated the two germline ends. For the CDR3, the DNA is TGTGCCAGCAGTTTAGTAGGAGGGCACTACGAGCAGTACCTC. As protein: CASSLVGGHYEQYL.

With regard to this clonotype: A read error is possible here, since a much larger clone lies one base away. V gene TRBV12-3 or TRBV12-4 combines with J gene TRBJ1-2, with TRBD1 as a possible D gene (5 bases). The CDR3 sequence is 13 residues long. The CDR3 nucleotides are TGTGCCACCAGTTTGGCATCAGGGTATGGCTACACCTTC. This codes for CATSLASGYGYTF.

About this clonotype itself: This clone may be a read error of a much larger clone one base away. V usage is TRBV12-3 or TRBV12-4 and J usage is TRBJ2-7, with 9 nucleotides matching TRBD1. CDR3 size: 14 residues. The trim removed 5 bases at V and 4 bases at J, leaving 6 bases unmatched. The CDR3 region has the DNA TGTGCCAGCAGTAACGGGACAGGGTTTTACGAGCAGTACTTC. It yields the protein CASSNGTGFYEQYF.

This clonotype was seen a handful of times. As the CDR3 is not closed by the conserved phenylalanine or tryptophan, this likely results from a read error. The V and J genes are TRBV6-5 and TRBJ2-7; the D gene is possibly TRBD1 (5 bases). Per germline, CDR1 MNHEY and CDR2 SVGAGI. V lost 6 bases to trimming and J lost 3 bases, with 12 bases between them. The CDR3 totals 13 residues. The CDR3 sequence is CASSSQGFYEQYL. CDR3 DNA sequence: TGTGCCAGCAGCTCCCAGGGTTTCTACGAGCAGTACCTC.

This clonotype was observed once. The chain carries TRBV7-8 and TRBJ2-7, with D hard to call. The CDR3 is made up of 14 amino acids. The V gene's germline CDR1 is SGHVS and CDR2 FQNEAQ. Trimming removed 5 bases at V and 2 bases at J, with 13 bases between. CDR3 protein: CASSPRSSAYEQYF. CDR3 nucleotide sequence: TGTGCCAGCAGCCCCCGGTCCTCCGCCTACGAGCAGTACTTC.

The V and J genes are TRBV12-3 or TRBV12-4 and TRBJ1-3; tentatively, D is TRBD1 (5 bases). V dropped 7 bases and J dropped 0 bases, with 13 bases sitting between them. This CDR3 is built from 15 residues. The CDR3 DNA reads TGTGCCAGCAACCCGAGACAGCTCTCTGGAAACACCATATATTTT. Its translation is CASNPRQLSGNTIYF.

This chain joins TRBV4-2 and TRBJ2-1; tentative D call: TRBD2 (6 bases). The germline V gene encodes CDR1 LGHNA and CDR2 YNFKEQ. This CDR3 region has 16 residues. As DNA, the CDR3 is TGTACCAACAGCCAAGATTGGAACGGGAGTAAGAATGAGCAGTTCTTC. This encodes CTNSQDWNGSKNEQFF.

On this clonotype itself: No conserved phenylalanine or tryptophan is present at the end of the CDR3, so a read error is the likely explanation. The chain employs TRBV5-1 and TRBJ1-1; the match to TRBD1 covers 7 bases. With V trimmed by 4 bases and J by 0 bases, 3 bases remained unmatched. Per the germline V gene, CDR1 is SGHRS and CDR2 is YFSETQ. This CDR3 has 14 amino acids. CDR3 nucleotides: TGCGCCAGCAGCGCGGGGACAGTGAACACTGAAGCTTTCTCT. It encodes CASSAGTVNTEAFS.

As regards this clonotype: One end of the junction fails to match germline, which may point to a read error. CDR3 residues: CARSSPLAWGTDTQYF. CDR3 nucleotide sequence: TGTGCCAGAAGCTCCCCTCTAGCTTGGGGCACAGATACGCAGTATTTT. The gene calls are TRBV7-9 and TRBJ2-3, with D perhaps matching TRBD2 (5 bases). Per germline, CDR1 SEHNR and CDR2 FQNEAQ (reference sequence). The CDR3 is 16 amino acids.

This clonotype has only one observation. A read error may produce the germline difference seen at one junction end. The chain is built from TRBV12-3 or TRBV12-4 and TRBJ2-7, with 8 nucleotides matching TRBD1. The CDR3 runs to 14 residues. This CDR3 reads CAGSPGQGVNEQYF. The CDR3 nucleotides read TGTGCCGGCAGTCCAGGACAGGGAGTGAACGAGCAGTACTTC.

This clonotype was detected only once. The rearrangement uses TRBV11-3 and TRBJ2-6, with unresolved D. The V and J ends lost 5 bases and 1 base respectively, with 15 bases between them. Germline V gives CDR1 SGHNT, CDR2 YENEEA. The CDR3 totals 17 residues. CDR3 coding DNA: TGTGCCAGCAGCCAACGCCGATGGGGTTCTGGGGCCAACGTCCTGACTTTC. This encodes CASSQRRWGSGANVLTF.